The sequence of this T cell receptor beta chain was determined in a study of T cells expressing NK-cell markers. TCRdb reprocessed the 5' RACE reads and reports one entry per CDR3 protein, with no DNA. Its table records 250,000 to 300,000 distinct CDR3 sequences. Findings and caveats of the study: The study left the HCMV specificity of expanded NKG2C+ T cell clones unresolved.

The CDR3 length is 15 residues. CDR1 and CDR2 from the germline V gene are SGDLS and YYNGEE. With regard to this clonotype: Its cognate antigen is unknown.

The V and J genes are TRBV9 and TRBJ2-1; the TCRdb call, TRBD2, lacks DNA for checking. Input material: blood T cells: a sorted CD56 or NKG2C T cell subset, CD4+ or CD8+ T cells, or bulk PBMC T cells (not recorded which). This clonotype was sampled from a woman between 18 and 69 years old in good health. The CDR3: CASSLTSGEYNEQFF.